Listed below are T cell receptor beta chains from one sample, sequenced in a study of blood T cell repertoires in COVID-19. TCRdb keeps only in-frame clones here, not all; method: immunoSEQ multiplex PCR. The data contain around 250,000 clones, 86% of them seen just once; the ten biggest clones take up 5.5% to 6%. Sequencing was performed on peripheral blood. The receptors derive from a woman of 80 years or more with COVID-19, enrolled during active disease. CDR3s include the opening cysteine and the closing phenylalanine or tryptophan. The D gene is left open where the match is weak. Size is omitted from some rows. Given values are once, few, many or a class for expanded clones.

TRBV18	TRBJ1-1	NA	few	TGTGCCAGCTCACCTAGCGAGGGTCCTGAAGCTTTCTTT	CASSPSEGPEAFF
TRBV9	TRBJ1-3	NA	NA	TGTGCCAGCAGCACCTCAGGGTTCTCTGGAAACACCATATATTTT	CASSTSGFSGNTIYF
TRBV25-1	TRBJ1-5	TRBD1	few	TGTGCCAGCAGTGAATGGGGCAGGGGGAATATTCAGCCCCAGCATTTT	CASSEWGRGNIQPQHF
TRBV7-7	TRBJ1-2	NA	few	TGTGCCAGCAGCTTATTGGAGGGATCCGCGACGTGTGGCTATGGCTACACCTTC	CASSLLEGSATCGYGYTF
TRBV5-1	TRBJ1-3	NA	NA	TGCGCCAGCAGGGCCCAGGGTTACTCTGGAAACACCATATATTTT	CASRAQGYSGNTIYF
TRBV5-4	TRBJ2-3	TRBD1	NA	TGTGCCAGCAGCCGACAGGGGCAGAGCACAGATACGCAGTATTTT	CASSRQGQSTDTQYF
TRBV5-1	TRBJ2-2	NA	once	TGCGCCAGCAGCTTGGAGGGGGGGCGCACCGGGGAGCTGTTTTTT	CASSLEGGRTGELFF
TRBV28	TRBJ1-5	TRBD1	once	TGTGCCAGCAGTCACTCAGGGGGTTGGGGCAATCAGCCCCAGCATTTT	CASSHSGGWGNQPQHF
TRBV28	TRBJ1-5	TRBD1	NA	TGTGCCAGCAGGTTGACAGGGGCGAATCAGCCCCAGCATTTT	CASRLTGANQPQHF
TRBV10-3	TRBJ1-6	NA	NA	TGTGCCATCGGAACAGGGTCGTCCTATAATTCACCCCTCCACTTT	CAIGTGSSYNSPLHF
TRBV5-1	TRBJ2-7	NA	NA	TGCGCCAGCAGCTTACGAGACGAGCAGTACTTC	CASSLRDEQYF
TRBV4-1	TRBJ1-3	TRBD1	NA	TGCGCCAGCAGTCCCGGGACAGGGAACTCTGGAAACACCATATATTTT	CASSPGTGNSGNTIYF
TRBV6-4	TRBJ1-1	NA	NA	TGTGCCAGCAGTGACTCCTGGCAAACTGAAGCTTTCTTT	CASSDSWQTEAFF
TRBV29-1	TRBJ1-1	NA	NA	TGCAGCGCGATACAGGGCCCGAACACTGAAGCTTTCTTT	CSAIQGPNTEAFF
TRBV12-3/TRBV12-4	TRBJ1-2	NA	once	TGTGCCAGCAGCTTGGGCGACACCTATGGCTACACCTTC	CASSLGDTYGYTF
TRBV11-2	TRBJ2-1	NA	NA	TGTGCCAGCAGTAATAGTTTGGGCCCTGAGCAGTTCTTC	CASSNSLGPEQFF
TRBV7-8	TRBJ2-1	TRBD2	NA	TGTGCCAGCAGCTCCCAATATAGGACTAGCGGGGAGAATGAGCAGTTCTTC	CASSSQYRTSGENEQFF
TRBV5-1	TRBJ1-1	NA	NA	TGCGCCAGCAGCTTGGCCGTGTCGGGGAGCACTGAAGCTTTCTTT	CASSLAVSGSTEAFF
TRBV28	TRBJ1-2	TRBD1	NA	TGTGCCAGCATCGGACAGGGGTATGGCTACACCTTC	CASIGQGYGYTF
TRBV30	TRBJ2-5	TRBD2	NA	TGTGCCTGGAGTGTTAGGCCCGGGAGGCTGAAGCGAGAGACCCAGTACTTC	CAWSVRPGRLKRETQYF
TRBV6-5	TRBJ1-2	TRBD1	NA	TGTGCCAGCAGTTACGGGTCAGGGGGCTATGGCTACACCTTC	CASSYGSGGYGYTF
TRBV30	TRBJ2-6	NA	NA	TGTGCCTCGAACACTGGGGCCAACGTCCTGACTTTC	CASNTGANVLTF
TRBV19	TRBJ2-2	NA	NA	TGTGCCAGTAGTATTTCAGCTGCGGCGCCGAGCGGGGAGCTGTTTTTT	CASSISAAAPSGELFF
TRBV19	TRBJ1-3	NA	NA	TGTGCCAGTAGTATAGGAGGCAGTTTCTCTGGAAACACCATATATTTT	CASSIGGSFSGNTIYF
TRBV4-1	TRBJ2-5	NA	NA	TGCGCCAGCAGCCCCCGACAGATTCAAGAGACCCAGTACTTC	CASSPRQIQETQYF
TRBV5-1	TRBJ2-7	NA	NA	TGCGCCAGCAGCTTATCCGGGGTGGGGTACGAGCAGTACTTC	CASSLSGVGYEQYF
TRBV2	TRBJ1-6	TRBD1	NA	TGTGCCAGCAGGGGACAGGGGGCGGCCTTAGGGTACTCACCCCTCCACTTT	CASRGQGAALGYSPLHF
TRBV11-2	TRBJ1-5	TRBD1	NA	TGTGCCAGCAGCTCCCAGGGGGCTTCGAGTCAGCCCCAGCATTTT	CASSSQGASSQPQHF
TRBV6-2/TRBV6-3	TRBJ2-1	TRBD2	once	TGTGCCAGCAGTCCACGCCGGTCGGGACTAGCGGAGCTAAATGAGCAGTTCTTC	CASSPRRSGLAELNEQFF
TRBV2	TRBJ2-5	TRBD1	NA	TGTGCCAGCAGTCAGGACAGGTGGAAGATGGAGACCCAGTACTTC	CASSQDRWKMETQYF
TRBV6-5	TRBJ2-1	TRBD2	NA	TGTGCCAGCACCGGACTAGCGGGGGGGGACAATGAGCAGTTCTTC	CASTGLAGGDNEQFF
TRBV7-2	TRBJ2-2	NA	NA	TGTGCCAGCAGCTTAGTGGAGGGGATCCCGGCCGGGGAGCTGTTTTTT	CASSLVEGIPAGELFF
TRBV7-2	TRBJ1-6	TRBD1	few	TGTGCCAGCAGCTTGACAGGGGGCGGGGGCTCACCCCTCCACTTT	CASSLTGGGGSPLHF
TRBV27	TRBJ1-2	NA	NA	TGTGCCAGCAGTGGCGTTTTGGAAGGGGGCTATGGCTACACCTTC	CASSGVLEGGYGYTF
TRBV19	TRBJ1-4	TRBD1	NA	TGTGCCAGTAGTCCAGACAGGGTAGGGGAAAAACTGTTTTTT	CASSPDRVGEKLFF
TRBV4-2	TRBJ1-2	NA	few	TGTGCCAGCAGCCAAGATGCGGACAGTTATTTTTATGGCTACACCTTC	CASSQDADSYFYGYTF
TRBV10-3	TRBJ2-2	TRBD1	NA	TGTGCCATCAGTGATTCCACAGGGGAAAACACCGGGGAGCTGTTTTTT	CAISDSTGENTGELFF
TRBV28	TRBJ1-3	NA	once	TGTGCCAGCAGTTTAGCAGGAGGTGGGAACACCATATATTTT	CASSLAGGGNTIYF
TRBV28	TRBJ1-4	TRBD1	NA	TGTGCCAGCAGTTTATCAGGGGGCAATTCTGAAAAACTGTTTTTT	CASSLSGGNSEKLFF
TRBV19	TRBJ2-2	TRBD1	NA	TGTGCCAGTACCCGGACAGGGGGCCATAACACCGGGGAGCTGTTTTTT	CASTRTGGHNTGELFF
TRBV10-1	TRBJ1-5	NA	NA	TGCGCCAGCAGTGAGAATGGGTTGGGACAAGCCCCCCAGCCCCAGCATTTT	CASSENGLGQAPQPQHF
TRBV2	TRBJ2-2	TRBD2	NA	TGTGCCAGCAGTGTGAGGGCTAGCGGGGGGGCGGTCACCGGGGAGCTGTTTTTT	CASSVRASGGAVTGELFF
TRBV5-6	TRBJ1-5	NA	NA	TGTGCCAGCAGCTTGGCCCACAGCAATAGCAATCAGCCCCAGCATTTT	CASSLAHSNSNQPQHF
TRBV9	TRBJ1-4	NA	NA	TGTGCCAGCAGTGGGACTGACCTAGGTAATGAAAAACTGTTTTTT	CASSGTDLGNEKLFF
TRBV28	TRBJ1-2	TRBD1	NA	TGTGCCAGCAGACGTTCGGGACAGGCCTATGGCTACACCTTC	CASRRSGQAYGYTF
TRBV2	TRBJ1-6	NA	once	TGTGCCGCAGCCCGGGGGGGAACGAATTCACCCCTCCACTTT	CAAARGGTNSPLHF
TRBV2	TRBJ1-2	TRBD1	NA	TGTGCCAGCATGGACAGGGGCATCTCTGGCTACACCTTC	CASMDRGISGYTF
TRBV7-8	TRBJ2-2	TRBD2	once	TGTGCCAGCAGCTTAGTACTAGCGGGGGCCTCGAACACCGGGGAGCTGTTTTTT	CASSLVLAGASNTGELFF
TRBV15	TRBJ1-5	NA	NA	TGTGCCACCAGCAGAGACAGGGTCGGCAATCAGCCCCAGCATTTT	CATSRDRVGNQPQHF
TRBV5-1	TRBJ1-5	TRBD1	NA	TGCGCCAGCAGCCCGGGGACAGGGGGCTATCAGCCCCAGCATTTT	CASSPGTGGYQPQHF
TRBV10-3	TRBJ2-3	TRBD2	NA	TGTGCCATCAGTGAGTCAAGCGGGGGGGCGACAGATACGCAGTATTTT	CAISESSGGATDTQYF
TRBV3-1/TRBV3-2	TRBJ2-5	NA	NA	TGTGCCAGCAGCCAAGGGATCGGGGACCAAGAGACCCAGTACTTC	CASSQGIGDQETQYF
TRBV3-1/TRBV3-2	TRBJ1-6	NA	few	TGTGCCAGCAGCCAGAGCAATTCACCCCTCCACTTT	CASSQSNSPLHF